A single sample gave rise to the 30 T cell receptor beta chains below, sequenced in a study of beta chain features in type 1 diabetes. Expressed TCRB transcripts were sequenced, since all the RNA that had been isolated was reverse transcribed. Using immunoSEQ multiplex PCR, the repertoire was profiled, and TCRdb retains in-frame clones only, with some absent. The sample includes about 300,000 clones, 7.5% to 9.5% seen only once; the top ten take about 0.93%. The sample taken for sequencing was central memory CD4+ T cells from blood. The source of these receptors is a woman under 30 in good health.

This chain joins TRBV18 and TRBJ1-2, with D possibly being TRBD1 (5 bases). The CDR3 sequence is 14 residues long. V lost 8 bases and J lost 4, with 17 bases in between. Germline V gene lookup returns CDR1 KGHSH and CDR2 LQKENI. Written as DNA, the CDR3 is TGTGCCAGCGCCGTAGGGACGGGAAGCTATGGCTACACCTTC. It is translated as CASAVGTGSYGYTF.

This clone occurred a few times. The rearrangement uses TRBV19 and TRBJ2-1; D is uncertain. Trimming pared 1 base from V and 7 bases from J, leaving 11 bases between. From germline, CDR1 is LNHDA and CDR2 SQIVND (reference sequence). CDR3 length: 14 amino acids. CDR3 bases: TGTGCCAGTAGTATAGCCGGTGGGGTGAATGAGCAGTTCTTC. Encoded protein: CASSIAGGVNEQFF.

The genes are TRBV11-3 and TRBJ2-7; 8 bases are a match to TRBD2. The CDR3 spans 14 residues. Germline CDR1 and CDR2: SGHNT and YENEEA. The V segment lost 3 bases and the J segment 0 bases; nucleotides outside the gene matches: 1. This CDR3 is CASSFSGTSYEQYF. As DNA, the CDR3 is TGTGCCAGCAGCTTTAGCGGGACCTCCTACGAGCAGTACTTC.

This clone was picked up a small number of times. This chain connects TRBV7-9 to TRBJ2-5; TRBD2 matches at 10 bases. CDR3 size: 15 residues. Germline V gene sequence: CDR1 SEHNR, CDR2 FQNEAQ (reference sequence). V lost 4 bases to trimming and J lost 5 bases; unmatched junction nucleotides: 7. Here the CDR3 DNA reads TGTGCCAGCAGCTGGCTAGCGGGAGTTTTCGAGACCCAGTACTTC. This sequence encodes CASSWLAGVFETQYF.

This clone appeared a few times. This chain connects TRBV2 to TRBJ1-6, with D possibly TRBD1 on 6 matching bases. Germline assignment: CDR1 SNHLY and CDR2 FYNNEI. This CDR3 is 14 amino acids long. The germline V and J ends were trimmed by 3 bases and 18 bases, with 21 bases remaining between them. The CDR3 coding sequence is TGTGCCAGCAGTGAGGGGGGCCCCGGGAAAGCCAACCACTTT. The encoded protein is CASSEGGPGKANHF. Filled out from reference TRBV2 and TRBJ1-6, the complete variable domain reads EPEVTQTPSHQVTQMGQEVILRCVPISNHLYFYWYRQILGQKVEFLVSFYNNEISEKSEIFDDQFSVERPDGSNFTLKIRSTKLEDSAMYFCASSEGGPGKANHFGNGTRLTVT.

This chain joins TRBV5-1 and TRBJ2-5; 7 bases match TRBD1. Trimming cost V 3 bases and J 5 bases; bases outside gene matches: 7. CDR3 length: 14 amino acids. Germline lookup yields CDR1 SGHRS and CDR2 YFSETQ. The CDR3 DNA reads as TGCGCCAGCAGCTGGCAGGGGGTTGGGGAGACCCAGTACTTC. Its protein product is CASSWQGVGETQYF.

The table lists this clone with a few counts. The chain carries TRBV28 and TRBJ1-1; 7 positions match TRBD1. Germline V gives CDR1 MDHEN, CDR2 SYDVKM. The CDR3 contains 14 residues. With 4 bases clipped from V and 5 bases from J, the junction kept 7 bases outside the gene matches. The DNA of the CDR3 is TGTGCCAGCAGTTCACCCCAGGGGGGTACTGAAGCTTTCTTT. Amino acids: CASSSPQGGTEAFF.

CDR3 in amino acids: CASSLAREQFF. The DNA of the CDR3 is TGTGCCAGCAGTTTGGCACGAGAGCAGTTCTTC. The V and J genes are TRBV28 and TRBJ2-1; no definite D call. The CDR3 is 11 amino acids. Germline V lookup: CDR1 MDHEN, CDR2 SYDVKM. The V end was cut by 3 bases, the J end by 10 bases, with 7 bases between. Supplemented by reference TRBV28 and TRBJ2-1, the full variable domain reads DVKVTQSSRYLVKRTGEKVFLECVQDMDHENMFWYRQDPGLGLRLIYFSYDVKMKEKGDIPEGYSVSREKKERFSLILESASTNQTSMYLCASSLAREQFFGPGTRLTVL.

CDR3 coding DNA: TGTGCCAGCAGTAGGACTTACAATGAGCAGTTCTTC. Amino acids: CASSRTYNEQFF. V and J are TRBV6-5 and TRBJ2-1; D is perhaps TRBD2 (5 bases). The CDR3 has 12 amino acids. V was shortened by 5 bases and J by 4 bases, with 6 bases between the two germline ends. Germline V gene lookup returns CDR1 MNHEY and CDR2 SVGAGI.

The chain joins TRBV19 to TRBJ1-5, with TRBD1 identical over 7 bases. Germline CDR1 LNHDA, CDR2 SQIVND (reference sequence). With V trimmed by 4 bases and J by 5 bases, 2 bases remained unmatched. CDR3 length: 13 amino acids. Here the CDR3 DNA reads TGTGCCAGTAGTAGTCAGGGGGATCAGCCCCAGCATTTT. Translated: CASSSQGDQPQHF.

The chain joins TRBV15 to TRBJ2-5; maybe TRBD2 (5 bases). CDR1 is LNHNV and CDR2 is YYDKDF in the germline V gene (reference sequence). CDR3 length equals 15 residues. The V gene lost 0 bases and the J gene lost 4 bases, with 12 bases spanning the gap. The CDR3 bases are TGTGCCACCAGCAGAGATATAGGTGGGAGAGAGACCCAGTACTTC. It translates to CATSRDIGGRETQYF.

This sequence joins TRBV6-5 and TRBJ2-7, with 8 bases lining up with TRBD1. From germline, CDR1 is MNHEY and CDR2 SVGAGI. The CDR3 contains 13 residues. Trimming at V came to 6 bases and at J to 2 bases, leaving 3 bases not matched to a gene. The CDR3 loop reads CASSEDRAYEQYF. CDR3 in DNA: TGTGCCAGCAGCGAGGACAGGGCCTACGAGCAGTACTTC.

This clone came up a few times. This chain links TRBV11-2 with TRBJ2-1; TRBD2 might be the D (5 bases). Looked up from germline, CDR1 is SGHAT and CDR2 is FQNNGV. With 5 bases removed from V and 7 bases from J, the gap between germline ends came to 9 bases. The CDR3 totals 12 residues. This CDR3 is CASSATRNEQFF. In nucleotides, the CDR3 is TGTGCCAGCAGCGCCACTAGGAATGAGCAGTTCTTC. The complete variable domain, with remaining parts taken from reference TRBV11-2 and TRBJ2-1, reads EAGVAQSPRYKIIEKRQSVAFWCNPISGHATLYWYQQILGQGPKLLIQFQNNGVVDDSQLPKDRFSAERLKGVDSTLKIQPAKLEDSAVYLCASSATRNEQFFGPGTRLTVL.

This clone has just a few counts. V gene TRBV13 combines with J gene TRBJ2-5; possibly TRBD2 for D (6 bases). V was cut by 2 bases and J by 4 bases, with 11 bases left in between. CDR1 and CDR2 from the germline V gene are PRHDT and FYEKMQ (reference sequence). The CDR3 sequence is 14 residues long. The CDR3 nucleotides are TGTGCCAGCAGCTTAAGGAGGGACGCAGAGACCCAGTACTTC. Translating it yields CASSLRRDAETQYF.

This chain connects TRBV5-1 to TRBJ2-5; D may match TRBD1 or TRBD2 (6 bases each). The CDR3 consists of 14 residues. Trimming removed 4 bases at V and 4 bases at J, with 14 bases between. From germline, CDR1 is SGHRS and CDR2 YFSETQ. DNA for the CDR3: TGCGCCAGCAGCCCCCGTGGAGGGGGAGAGACCCAGTACTTC. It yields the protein CASSPRGGGETQYF.

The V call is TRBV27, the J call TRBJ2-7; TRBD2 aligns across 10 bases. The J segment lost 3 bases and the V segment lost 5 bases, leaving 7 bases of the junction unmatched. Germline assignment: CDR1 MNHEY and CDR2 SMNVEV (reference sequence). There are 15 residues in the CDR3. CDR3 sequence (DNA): TGTGCCAGCAGTCCCCGAGCGGGAGGGCTCTACGAGCAGTACTTC. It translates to CASSPRAGGLYEQYF.

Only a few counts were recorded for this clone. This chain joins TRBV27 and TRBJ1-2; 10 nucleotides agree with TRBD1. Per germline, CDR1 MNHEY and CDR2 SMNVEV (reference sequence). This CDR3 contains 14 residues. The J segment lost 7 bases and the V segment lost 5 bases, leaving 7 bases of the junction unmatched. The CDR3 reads CASSPVGQGTGYTF. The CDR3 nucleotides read TGTGCCAGCAGTCCCGTGGGACAGGGGACTGGCTACACCTTC.

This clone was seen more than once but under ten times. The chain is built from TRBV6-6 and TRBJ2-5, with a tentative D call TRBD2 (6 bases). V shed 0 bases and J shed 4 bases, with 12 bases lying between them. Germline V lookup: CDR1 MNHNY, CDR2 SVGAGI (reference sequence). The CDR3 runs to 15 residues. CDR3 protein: CASSYSGLSSETQYF. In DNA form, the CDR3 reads TGTGCCAGCAGTTACTCGGGACTCTCCTCAGAGACCCAGTACTTC.

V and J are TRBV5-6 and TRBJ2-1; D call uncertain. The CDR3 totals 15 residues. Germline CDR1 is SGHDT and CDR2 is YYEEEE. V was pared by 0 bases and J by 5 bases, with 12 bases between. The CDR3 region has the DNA TGTGCCAGCAGCTTGGGGTACTACCGGAACAATGAGCAGTTCTTC. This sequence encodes CASSLGYYRNNEQFF.

The CDR3 spells CASSVDGAGDSPLHF. The CDR3 coding sequence is TGTGCCAGCAGCGTAGACGGGGCGGGAGATTCACCCCTCCACTTT. The gene calls are TRBV9 and TRBJ1-6; D may be TRBD1 (5 bases). Trimming removed 0 bases at V and 8 bases at J, with 12 bases between. This CDR3 has 15 amino acids. CDR1 and CDR2 (germline): SGDLS, YYNGEE.

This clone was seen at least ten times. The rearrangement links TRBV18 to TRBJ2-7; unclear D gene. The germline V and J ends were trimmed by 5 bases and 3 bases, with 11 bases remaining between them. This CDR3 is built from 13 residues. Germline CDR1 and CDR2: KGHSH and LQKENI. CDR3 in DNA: TGTGCCAGCTCAGGTGGGGTGAACTACGAGCAGTACGTC. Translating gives CASSGGVNYEQYV.

CDR3 loop: CASSGESFPLNTEAFF. In nucleotides, the CDR3 is TGTGCCAGCAGTGGCGAATCCTTCCCTCTTAACACTGAAGCTTTCTTT. The chain combines TRBV28 with TRBJ1-1; D gene ambiguous. This CDR3 has 16 amino acids. Trimming shortened V by 5 bases and J by 2 bases, and 18 bases separated the two germline ends. Germline values: CDR1 MDHEN, CDR2 SYDVKM.

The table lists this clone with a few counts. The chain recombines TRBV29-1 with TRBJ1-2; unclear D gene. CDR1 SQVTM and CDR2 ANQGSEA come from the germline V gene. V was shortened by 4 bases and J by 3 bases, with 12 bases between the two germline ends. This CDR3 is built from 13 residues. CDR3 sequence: CSVALTGDYGYTF. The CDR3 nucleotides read TGCAGCGTTGCTCTAACTGGGGACTATGGCTACACCTTC.

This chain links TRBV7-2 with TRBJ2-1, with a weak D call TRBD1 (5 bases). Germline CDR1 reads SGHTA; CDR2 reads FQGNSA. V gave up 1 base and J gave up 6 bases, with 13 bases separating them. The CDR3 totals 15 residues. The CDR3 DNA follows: TGTGCCAGCAGCTTAGTATCCGCAGGGTTCAATGAGCAGTTCTTC. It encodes CASSLVSAGFNEQFF.

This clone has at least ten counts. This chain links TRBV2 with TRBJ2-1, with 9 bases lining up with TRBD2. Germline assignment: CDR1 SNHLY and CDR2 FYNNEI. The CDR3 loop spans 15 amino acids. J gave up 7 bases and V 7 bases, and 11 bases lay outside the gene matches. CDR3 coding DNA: TGTGCCAGCAAACCGTGGCGGGGGGGCCTTAATGAGCAGTTCTTC. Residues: CASKPWRGGLNEQFF.

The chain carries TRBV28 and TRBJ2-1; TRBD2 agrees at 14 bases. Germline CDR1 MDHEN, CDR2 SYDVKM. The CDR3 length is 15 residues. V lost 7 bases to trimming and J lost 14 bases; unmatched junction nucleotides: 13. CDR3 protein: CASNPRTSGRPREFF. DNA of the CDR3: TGTGCCAGCAACCCACGGACTAGCGGGAGGCCCAGGGAGTTCTTC.

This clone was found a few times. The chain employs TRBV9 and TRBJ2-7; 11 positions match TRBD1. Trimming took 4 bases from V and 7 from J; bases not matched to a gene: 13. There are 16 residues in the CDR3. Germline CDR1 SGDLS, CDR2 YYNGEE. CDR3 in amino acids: CASSPDSGQGAEEQYF. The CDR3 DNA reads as TGTGCCAGCAGCCCAGACTCAGGACAGGGGGCGGAAGAGCAGTACTTC.

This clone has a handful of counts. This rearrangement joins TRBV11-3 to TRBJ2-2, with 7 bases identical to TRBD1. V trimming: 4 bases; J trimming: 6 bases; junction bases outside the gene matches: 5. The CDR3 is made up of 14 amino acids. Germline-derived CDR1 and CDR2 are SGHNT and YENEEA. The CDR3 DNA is TGTGCCAGCAGCTCCGACAGGGTGGCCGGGGAGCTGTTTTTT. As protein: CASSSDRVAGELFF.

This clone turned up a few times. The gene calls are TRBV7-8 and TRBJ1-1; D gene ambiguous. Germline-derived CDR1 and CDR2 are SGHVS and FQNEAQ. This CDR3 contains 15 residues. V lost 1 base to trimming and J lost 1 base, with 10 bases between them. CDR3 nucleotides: TGTGCCAGCAGCTTAGAAGGGCGGGGGAACACTGAAGCTTTCTTT. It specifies CASSLEGRGNTEAFF.

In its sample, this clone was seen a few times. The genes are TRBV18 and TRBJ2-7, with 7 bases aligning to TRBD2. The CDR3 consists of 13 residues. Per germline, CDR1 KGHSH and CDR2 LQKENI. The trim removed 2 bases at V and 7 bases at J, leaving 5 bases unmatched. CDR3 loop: CASSPNTGREQYV. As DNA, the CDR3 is TGTGCCAGCTCACCAAATACCGGGAGGGAGCAGTACGTC.